The rows below give T cell receptor beta chains drawn from one sample of a study of blood T cell repertoires in COVID-19. Clones were sequenced by immunoSEQ multiplex PCR, and TCRdb holds only the in-frame ones, with some missing. The repertoire holds a few hundred thousand clones, with 90% as singletons. Source material: PBMCs or T cells enriched from blood (not recorded which). These receptors were obtained from a woman under 30 with acute COVID-19. Both conserved end residues are part of each CDR3. The order of the fields is CDR3 DNA, CDR3 protein, V gene, clone size, D gene, J gene, CDR3 length. D genes are given only for firm matches. Size tells how often a clone was seen (once, few, many) or the class of an expanded clone, and some rows leave it out.

cdr3_nt: TGTGCCAGCAGCCCGGGACTAGCGGGAGGAAATGAGCAGTTCTTC
cdr3_aa: CASSPGLAGGNEQFF
v_call: TRBV3-1/TRBV3-2
clone_size: NA
d_call: TRBD2
j_call: TRBJ2-1
cdr3_length: 15

cdr3_nt: TGTGCCAGCAGTGATGGGACAGGCAGAGGCTACACCTTC
cdr3_aa: CASSDGTGRGYTF
v_call: TRBV6-4
clone_size: NA
d_call: TRBD1
j_call: TRBJ1-2
cdr3_length: 13

cdr3_nt: TGTGCTAGCGGCCCCCGCCGGTCAGACTTATACTTC
cdr3_aa: CASGPRRSDLYF
v_call: TRBV7-7
clone_size: NA
d_call: NA
j_call: TRBJ2-7
cdr3_length: 12

cdr3_nt: TGTGCCAGCAGTGATAGACAGGTTGATGTTCCTTATGGCTACACCTTC
cdr3_aa: CASSDRQVDVPYGYTF
v_call: TRBV6-1
clone_size: NA
d_call: NA
j_call: TRBJ1-2
cdr3_length: 16

cdr3_nt: TGTGCCAGCAGTTACTCACGGGGGGTCGATGAAAAACTGTTTTTT
cdr3_aa: CASSYSRGVDEKLFF
v_call: TRBV6-5
clone_size: NA
d_call: NA
j_call: TRBJ1-4
cdr3_length: 15

cdr3_nt: TGCGCCAGCAGTCTCGGACAGGGAGTCGACACCATATATTTT
cdr3_aa: CASSLGQGVDTIYF
v_call: TRBV5-1
clone_size: NA
d_call: TRBD1
j_call: TRBJ1-3
cdr3_length: 14

cdr3_nt: TGTGCCAGCAGCTTAACGCGGGAGGCAGCGACAGATACGCAGTATTTT
cdr3_aa: CASSLTREAATDTQYF
v_call: TRBV7-3
clone_size: NA
d_call: TRBD2
j_call: TRBJ2-3
cdr3_length: 16

cdr3_nt: TGTGCCAGCAGCTTGTCTGGGACTAGCGGGAGGGCCAGTGAGCAGTTCTTC
cdr3_aa: CASSLSGTSGRASEQFF
v_call: TRBV5-8
clone_size: NA
d_call: TRBD2
j_call: TRBJ2-1
cdr3_length: 17

cdr3_nt: TGTGCCAGCAGCCAAAGAGGGGGCGTAATGACAGATACGCAGTATTTT
cdr3_aa: CASSQRGGVMTDTQYF
v_call: TRBV3-1/TRBV3-2
clone_size: NA
d_call: TRBD1
j_call: TRBJ2-3
cdr3_length: 16

cdr3_nt: TGTGCTAGTGGTTTGGTACATCGACAGTTGGGAGAGACCCAGTACTTC
cdr3_aa: CASGLVHRQLGETQYF
v_call: TRBV12-5
clone_size: NA
d_call: NA
j_call: TRBJ2-5
cdr3_length: 16

cdr3_nt: TGTGCCTGGAGTGGTAGCGGGAGCTACGAGCAGTACTTC
cdr3_aa: CAWSGSGSYEQYF
v_call: TRBV30
clone_size: NA
d_call: TRBD2
j_call: TRBJ2-7
cdr3_length: 13

cdr3_nt: TGTGCCAGCAGGCAGGGTGAAGGTTCACCCCTCCACTTT
cdr3_aa: CASRQGEGSPLHF
v_call: TRBV12-3/TRBV12-4
clone_size: NA
d_call: NA
j_call: TRBJ1-6
cdr3_length: 13

cdr3_nt: TGCGCCAGCAGCCAAGGACAGCTCAATGAAAAACTGTTTTTT
cdr3_aa: CASSQGQLNEKLFF
v_call: TRBV4-1
clone_size: NA
d_call: NA
j_call: TRBJ1-4
cdr3_length: 14

cdr3_nt: TGTGCCATCAGTGAGTCAGGAAACAGGGGCAATCAGCCCCAGCATTTT
cdr3_aa: CAISESGNRGNQPQHF
v_call: TRBV10-3
clone_size: once
d_call: NA
j_call: TRBJ1-5
cdr3_length: 16

cdr3_nt: TGTGCCAGCAGGTCGACTAGCGCGGCCTACAATGAGCAGTTCTTC
cdr3_aa: CASRSTSAAYNEQFF
v_call: TRBV7-9
clone_size: NA
d_call: TRBD2
j_call: TRBJ2-1
cdr3_length: 15

cdr3_nt: TGTGCCAGTAGTATTGGGGGGACAGGGGGCATCTACGAGCAGTACTTC
cdr3_aa: CASSIGGTGGIYEQYF
v_call: TRBV19
clone_size: NA
d_call: TRBD1
j_call: TRBJ2-7
cdr3_length: 16

cdr3_nt: TGTGCCAGCAGCCGCAGCGCCTACTATGTAGCGGGAGGCCACAATGAGCAGTTCTTC
cdr3_aa: CASSRSAYYVAGGHNEQFF
v_call: TRBV3-1/TRBV3-2
clone_size: NA
d_call: TRBD2
j_call: TRBJ2-1
cdr3_length: 19

cdr3_nt: TGTGCCAGCAGCTTACAGGTCTGGGATGAAAAACTGTTTTTT
cdr3_aa: CASSLQVWDEKLFF
v_call: TRBV7-6
clone_size: NA
d_call: NA
j_call: TRBJ1-4
cdr3_length: 14

cdr3_nt: TGTGCCAGCAGCTCCGAGACAGGCAGCGCTTTCTTT
cdr3_aa: CASSSETGSAFF
v_call: TRBV28
clone_size: NA
d_call: NA
j_call: TRBJ1-1
cdr3_length: 12

cdr3_nt: TGTGCCAGCAGTAATATCGCAAAGGGCGGGGTGGTAGATAATTCACCCCTCCACTTT
cdr3_aa: CASSNIAKGGVVDNSPLHF
v_call: TRBV28
clone_size: NA
d_call: NA
j_call: TRBJ1-6
cdr3_length: 19

cdr3_nt: TGTGCCAGCAGTTTACGGGGAGGGGTCTATAATTCACCCCTCCACTTT
cdr3_aa: CASSLRGGVYNSPLHF
v_call: TRBV27
clone_size: once
d_call: NA
j_call: TRBJ1-6
cdr3_length: 16

cdr3_nt: TGTGCCAGCAGTTTGGACGGGGATCAGCCCCAGCATTTT
cdr3_aa: CASSLDGDQPQHF
v_call: TRBV28
clone_size: NA
d_call: NA
j_call: TRBJ1-5
cdr3_length: 13

cdr3_nt: TGTGCCAGCAGCTTAAACAACAGGGGCACCGGGGAGCTGTTTTTT
cdr3_aa: CASSLNNRGTGELFF
v_call: TRBV7-9
clone_size: NA
d_call: TRBD1
j_call: TRBJ2-2
cdr3_length: 15

cdr3_nt: TGTGCCAGTAGTTGGGGGGGATCGAACACCGGGGAGCTGTTTTTT
cdr3_aa: CASSWGGSNTGELFF
v_call: TRBV19
clone_size: NA
d_call: TRBD2
j_call: TRBJ2-2
cdr3_length: 15

cdr3_nt: TGTGCCAGCAGTTTAATCCGGTACACTGAAGCTTTCTTT
cdr3_aa: CASSLIRYTEAFF
v_call: TRBV12-3/TRBV12-4
clone_size: NA
d_call: NA
j_call: TRBJ1-1
cdr3_length: 13

cdr3_nt: TGTGCCACCAGCAGAGGTGCCGGGGGACTAGATGAGACCCAGTACTTC
cdr3_aa: CATSRGAGGLDETQYF
v_call: TRBV15
clone_size: once
d_call: TRBD2
j_call: TRBJ2-5
cdr3_length: 16

cdr3_nt: TGTGCCAGCAGCCGGGACAGAAACTATGGCTACACCTTC
cdr3_aa: CASSRDRNYGYTF
v_call: TRBV9
clone_size: NA
d_call: TRBD1
j_call: TRBJ1-2
cdr3_length: 13

cdr3_nt: TGTGCCACCAGCAGAGATAATGCGGGGCCGCAGTTCTTC
cdr3_aa: CATSRDNAGPQFF
v_call: TRBV15
clone_size: NA
d_call: NA
j_call: TRBJ2-1
cdr3_length: 13

cdr3_nt: TGTGCCGTACCTTTGAGGCTATGGCGGGAGATCTACGAGCAGTACTTC
cdr3_aa: CAVPLRLWREIYEQYF
v_call: TRBV28
clone_size: NA
d_call: TRBD2
j_call: TRBJ2-7
cdr3_length: 16

cdr3_nt: TGTGCCAGTAGTGTTCAGGGCTACGAGCAGTACTTC
cdr3_aa: CASSVQGYEQYF
v_call: TRBV19
clone_size: once
d_call: NA
j_call: TRBJ2-7
cdr3_length: 12

cdr3_nt: TGTGCCAGCAGCGATCAAATAGCGGGCCCCTACAATGAGCAGTTCTTC
cdr3_aa: CASSDQIAGPYNEQFF
v_call: TRBV9
clone_size: NA
d_call: TRBD2
j_call: TRBJ2-1
cdr3_length: 16

cdr3_nt: TGTGCCAGCCTACAGGGGAACTATGGCTACACCTTC
cdr3_aa: CASLQGNYGYTF
v_call: TRBV6-5
clone_size: NA
d_call: TRBD1
j_call: TRBJ1-2
cdr3_length: 12

cdr3_nt: TGTGCCAGCAGTAATCGACAGTCAAAGGATCAGCCCCAGCATTTT
cdr3_aa: CASSNRQSKDQPQHF
v_call: TRBV27
clone_size: once
d_call: NA
j_call: TRBJ1-5
cdr3_length: 15

cdr3_nt: TGCGCCAGCAGCCCTCCAGGAGGGGCTAATGAAAAACTGTTTTTT
cdr3_aa: CASSPPGGANEKLFF
v_call: TRBV5-1
clone_size: NA
d_call: NA
j_call: TRBJ1-4
cdr3_length: 15

cdr3_nt: TGCGCCAGCAGTTTTGGCGGGGGGCGCGGGGGGCCCATATCTGGGGCCAACGTCCTGACTTTC
cdr3_aa: CASSFGGGRGGPISGANVLTF
v_call: TRBV5-1
clone_size: NA
d_call: TRBD2
j_call: TRBJ2-6
cdr3_length: 21

cdr3_nt: TGTGCCAGCAGTTTAACAGGGGCGTCGCCGCATCAGCCCCAGCATTTT
cdr3_aa: CASSLTGASPHQPQHF
v_call: TRBV28
clone_size: few
d_call: TRBD1
j_call: TRBJ1-5
cdr3_length: 16

cdr3_nt: TGTGCCAGCAGCTTACTTCTGGCGGGGGAAAAACTGTTTTTT
cdr3_aa: CASSLLLAGEKLFF
v_call: TRBV7-9
clone_size: NA
d_call: NA
j_call: TRBJ1-4
cdr3_length: 14

cdr3_nt: TGCGCCAGCAGCCCCGGGATGGAGGGGTGGGGAGAGACCCAGTACTTC
cdr3_aa: CASSPGMEGWGETQYF
v_call: TRBV5-1
clone_size: NA
d_call: NA
j_call: TRBJ2-5
cdr3_length: 16

cdr3_nt: TGTGCCAGCAGCCAAAGGGGGGGCGCGAGCTCCTATAATTCACCCCTCCACTTT
cdr3_aa: CASSQRGGASSYNSPLHF
v_call: TRBV16
clone_size: NA
d_call: NA
j_call: TRBJ1-6
cdr3_length: 18

cdr3_nt: TGTGCCACCAGTGATCCTAGCGGGAGTCAAGAGACCCAGTACTTC
cdr3_aa: CATSDPSGSQETQYF
v_call: TRBV24-1
clone_size: NA
d_call: TRBD2
j_call: TRBJ2-5
cdr3_length: 15

cdr3_nt: TGTGCCAGCAGTTATCAGCGGGAGGGCTATGACCACGAGCAGTACTTC
cdr3_aa: CASSYQREGYDHEQYF
v_call: TRBV6-2/TRBV6-3
clone_size: NA
d_call: TRBD2
j_call: TRBJ2-7
cdr3_length: 16

cdr3_nt: TGTGCCAGCAGCTTAGTTCGACAGGGCAACATGAACACTGAAGCTTTCTTT
cdr3_aa: CASSLVRQGNMNTEAFF
v_call: TRBV7-9
clone_size: NA
d_call: TRBD1
j_call: TRBJ1-1
cdr3_length: 17

cdr3_nt: TGTGCCAGCAGCGTTTTCGGGGGTGAAGAGACCCAGTACTTC
cdr3_aa: CASSVFGGEETQYF
v_call: TRBV9
clone_size: NA
d_call: NA
j_call: TRBJ2-5
cdr3_length: 14

cdr3_nt: TGCGCCAGCAGCTTGGCAGGGGGCTTTGGCACTGAAGCTTTCTTT
cdr3_aa: CASSLAGGFGTEAFF
v_call: TRBV5-1
clone_size: NA
d_call: TRBD1
j_call: TRBJ1-1
cdr3_length: 15

cdr3_nt: TGTGCCAGCAGTTTAGGGGGACAGGGGCCCGCCCGGGATTCACCCCTCCACTTT
cdr3_aa: CASSLGGQGPARDSPLHF
v_call: TRBV27
clone_size: once
d_call: TRBD1
j_call: TRBJ1-6
cdr3_length: 18

cdr3_nt: TGTGCCAGTAGTATGGTAGCGGGAGGCCCAGATACGCAGTATTTT
cdr3_aa: CASSMVAGGPDTQYF
v_call: TRBV19
clone_size: NA
d_call: TRBD2
j_call: TRBJ2-3
cdr3_length: 15

cdr3_nt: TGTGCCACCAGCAGAGAATTCGTGTGGGCAGGCAATCAGCCCCAGCATTTT
cdr3_aa: CATSREFVWAGNQPQHF
v_call: TRBV15
clone_size: NA
d_call: NA
j_call: TRBJ1-5
cdr3_length: 17

cdr3_nt: TGCGCCAGCAGGCCCGACACATTCTATCAGCCCCAGCATTTT
cdr3_aa: CASRPDTFYQPQHF
v_call: TRBV10-2
clone_size: NA
d_call: NA
j_call: TRBJ1-5
cdr3_length: 14